Listed below are T cell receptor beta chains from one sample, sequenced in a study of post-analysis software for immune sequencing data. TCRdb re-analysed the PCR reads in MiXCR, keeping a single row per CDR3 protein. The sample shows about 820,000 distinct CDR3 sequences, about 53% of them seen only once. The sample taken for sequencing was blood. Receptors originate from a girl aged 10-17 years with multiple sclerosis. CDR3s include the opening cysteine and the closing phenylalanine or tryptophan. Fields, in order: D gene, J gene, V gene, clone size, CDR3 protein, CDR3 DNA. A D gene is named only where the DNA matches it firmly. Clone size, where shown, is once, few, many, or a class for clones that have expanded.

>TRBD2|TRBJ2-1|TRBV20-1|.
CSARDGLAGTNEQFF
TGCAGTGCTAGAGATGGGCTAGCGGGAACCAATGAGCAGTTCTTC
>.|TRBJ2-3|TRBV7-6|few
CASSFGELADTQYF
TGTGCCAGCAGCTTTGGGGAACTCGCAGATACGCAGTATTTT
>.|TRBJ1-4|TRBV5-1|.
CASSPEVEEKLFF
TGCGCCAGCAGTCCGGAGGTTGAAGAAAAACTGTTTTTT
>.|TRBJ2-6|TRBV29-1|many
CSVGGAGANVLTF
TGCAGCGTTGGGGGGGCTGGGGCCAACGTCCTGACTTTC
>.|TRBJ2-1|TRBV20-1|.
CSARAKGVDNEQFF
TGCAGTGCTAGAGCGAAGGGCGTAGACAATGAGCAGTTCTTC
>.|TRBJ2-1|TRBV29-1|few
CSVQGRPAYNEQFF
TGCAGCGTTCAAGGCAGGCCAGCCTACAATGAGCAGTTCTTC
>TRBD1|TRBJ2-7|TRBV6-5|.
CASSFETQGAGEQYF
TGTGCCAGCAGTTTTGAAACACAGGGGGCGGGCGAGCAGTACTTC
>.|TRBJ2-7|TRBV12-3/TRBV12-4|few
CASSLEAGPSSYEQYF
TGTGCCAGCAGTTTAGAGGCGGGGCCAAGCTCCTACGAGCAGTACTTC
>.|TRBJ2-7|TRBV5-5|few
CASSRSEYEQYF
TGTGCCAGCAGCAGGTCAGAATACGAGCAGTACTTC
>.|TRBJ2-1|TRBV7-3|.
CASSRGSADNEQFF
TGTGCCAGTAGCCGGGGGTCCGCTGACAATGAGCAGTTCTTC
>TRBD1|TRBJ1-2|TRBV20-1|.
CSATENRGVYGYTF
TGCAGTGCTACTGAAAACAGGGGAGTCTATGGCTACACCTTC
>.|TRBJ2-3|TRBV7-3|few
CASSLTPGSYTDTQYF
TGTGCCAGCAGCTTAACGCCGGGCTCCTACACAGATACGCAGTATTTT
>TRBD2|TRBJ2-1|TRBV12-3/TRBV12-4|once
CASSLLAGVGYNEQFF
TGTGCCAGCAGTTTACTGGCGGGAGTGGGGTACAATGAGCAGTTCTTC
>.|TRBJ2-7|TRBV29-1|.
CSGGFSYEQYF
TGCAGCGGAGGGTTCTCCTACGAGCAGTACTTC
>TRBD1|TRBJ2-5|TRBV5-1|few
CASSHGDSPYQETQYF
TGCGCCAGCAGCCACGGGGACAGCCCGTACCAAGAGACCCAGTACTTC
>TRBD2|TRBJ2-4|TRBV4-1|many
CASSDASGLAKNIQYF
TGCGCCAGCAGCGACGCTAGCGGCTTAGCCAAAAACATTCAGTACTTC
>.|TRBJ2-5|TRBV30|.
CAWNPIKGGALGTQYF
TGTGCCTGGAACCCCATCAAAGGGGGGGCCCTGGGGACCCAGTACTTC
>TRBD2|TRBJ2-1|TRBV29-1|few
CSVVRGGVFSYNEQFF
TGCAGCGTTGTGCGGGGGGGAGTTTTCTCCTACAATGAGCAGTTCTTC
>.|TRBJ2-3|TRBV6-1|.
CASSFAPVDTQYF
TGTGCCAGCAGTTTTGCCCCTGTGGATACGCAGTATTTT
>.|TRBJ1-1|TRBV5-6|.
CASSLAEGKNTEAFF
TGTGCCAGCAGCTTGGCCGAGGGGAAGAACACTGAAGCTTTCTTT
>.|TRBJ1-2|TRBV11-2|.
CASSFRRGSSYGYTF
TGTGCCAGCAGCTTCCGACGGGGAAGTAGCTATGGCTACACCTTC
>.|TRBJ2-7|TRBV12-3/TRBV12-4|.
CASSRETSYEQYF
TGTGCCAGCAGTCGGGAGACATCCTACGAGCAGTACTTC
>.|TRBJ2-1|TRBV27|.
CASSLKPANEQFF
TGTGCCAGCAGTTTAAAGCCGGCCAATGAGCAGTTCTTC
>.|TRBJ2-6|TRBV7-9|.
CASVNPLRGLDGANVLTF
TGTGCCAGCGTTAACCCTTTACGGGGCCTGGATGGGGCCAACGTCCTGACTTTC
>TRBD2|TRBJ2-1|TRBV29-1|.
CSVAIAGAAKQFF
TGCAGCGTTGCAATAGCGGGAGCCGCAAAGCAGTTCTTC
>.|TRBJ2-1|TRBV3-1|.
CASSQLSYNEQFF
TGTGCCAGCAGCCAACTCTCTTACAATGAGCAGTTCTTC
>TRBD2|TRBJ2-5|TRBV7-9|few
CASSGGASGLQETQYF
TGTGCCAGCAGCGGCGGAGCTAGCGGACTTCAAGAGACCCAGTACTTC
>.|TRBJ1-2|TRBV5-1|few
CASSLVENYGYTF
TGCGCCAGCAGCTTGGTGGAGAACTATGGCTACACCTTC
>.|TRBJ2-1|TRBV3-1|few
CASSQGGAYNEQFF
TGTGCCAGCAGCCAAGGGGGGGCCTACAATGAGCAGTTCTTC
>TRBD2|TRBJ2-1|TRBV12-3/TRBV12-4|.
CASTDGLAGGNEQFF
TGTGCCAGCACCGACGGGCTAGCGGGAGGGAATGAGCAGTTCTTC
>TRBD1|TRBJ1-5|TRBV6-1|.
CASSPRTGGYSNQPQHF
TGTGCCAGCAGCCCTCGGACAGGGGGGTATAGCAATCAGCCCCAGCATTTT
>TRBD2|TRBJ2-5|TRBV10-3|few
CAISPSGRRETQYF
TGTGCCATCAGCCCTAGCGGGCGCCGGGAGACCCAGTACTTC
>.|TRBJ1-2|TRBV12-3/TRBV12-4|few
CAGSTLANHGYTF
TGTGCCGGCAGTACCCTTGCCAACCATGGCTACACCTTC
>TRBD2|TRBJ2-1|TRBV11-2|few
CASSTRTSLLNEQFF
TGTGCCAGCAGCACACGGACTAGCCTGTTGAATGAGCAGTTCTTC
>TRBD2|TRBJ2-3|TRBV4-1|.
CASSQDMWGLAVDDTQYF
TGCGCCAGCAGCCAAGATATGTGGGGCCTAGCGGTGGACGATACGCAGTATTTT